The rows below give T cell receptor beta chains drawn from one sample of a study of a mutant IDH1 vaccine in newly diagnosed glioma. These receptors are not linked to any known antigen. Assay: immunoSEQ multiplex PCR; the TCRdb copy retains only in-frame clones and omits some. The sample yields about 82,000 clones, 65% to 90% seen once. Sequencing used PBMCs, obtained from a glioma patient whose treatment included an IDH1 peptide vaccine. The receptors here all came from a man in his thirties or forties with glioma. Some clones in this sample may be carry-over from other donors' samples. Both conserved end residues are part of each CDR3. Each record gives: J gene, D gene, clone size, V gene, CDR3 protein, CDR3 DNA. A D gene is named only where the DNA matches it firmly. Some rows mark clone size as missing; the rest say once, few, many or name a class of expanded clone.

>TRBJ2-7|.|.|TRBV6-1
CASSEPQDRRPYEQYF
TGTGCCAGCAGTGAACCCCAAGACAGGAGACCCTACGAGCAGTACTTC
>TRBJ2-6|.|.|TRBV25-1
CASSGSGANVLTF
TGTGCCAGTTCCGGCTCTGGGGCCAACGTCCTGACTTTC
>TRBJ2-7|.|.|TRBV11-2
CASSPSGGLTAYEQYF
TGTGCCAGCAGCCCCTCAGGGGGACTAACGGCCTACGAGCAGTACTTC
>TRBJ2-3|TRBD2|.|TRBV7-9
CASSSSGRAQDTQYF
TGTGCCAGCAGCTCCAGCGGGAGGGCCCAAGATACGCAGTATTTT
>TRBJ2-2|.|.|TRBV5-1
CASSPEGPGELFF
TGCGCCAGCAGCCCGGAAGGTCCCGGGGAGCTGTTTTTT
>TRBJ2-7|.|.|TRBV15
CATSRAAGTYEQYF
TGTGCCACCAGCAGGGCCGCAGGGACCTACGAGCAGTACTTC
>TRBJ1-1|.|few|TRBV5-6
CASSLEDGYEAFF
TGTGCCAGCAGCTTGGAGGACGGCTATGAAGCTTTCTTT
>TRBJ1-2|.|few|TRBV28
CASSPLIRGYTF
TGTGCCAGCAGTCCGTTAATAAGGGGCTACACCTTC
>TRBJ2-7|TRBD1|.|TRBV10-3
CAIEPEGQEGYEQYF
TGTGCCATCGAGCCGGAGGGACAGGAGGGCTACGAGCAGTACTTC
>TRBJ1-1|TRBD1|.|TRBV27
CASSRVDRGRTEAFF
TGTGCCAGCAGTCGCGTGGACAGGGGTAGGACTGAAGCTTTCTTT
>TRBJ1-1|.|.|TRBV11-2
CASSLDRWVTEAFF
TGTGCCAGCAGCTTAGACCGTTGGGTCACTGAAGCTTTCTTT
>TRBJ1-1|.|.|TRBV7-3
CASSSPNTEAFF
TGTGCCAGCAGCTCACCGAACACTGAAGCTTTCTTT
>TRBJ2-1|.|.|TRBV27
CASSIRSPYNEQFF
TGTGCCAGCAGTATCCGCTCTCCCTACAATGAGCAGTTCTTC
>TRBJ1-1|TRBD1|.|TRBV9
CASSATGTGGLNTEAFF
TGTGCCAGCAGCGCAACCGGGACAGGGGGCTTGAACACTGAAGCTTTCTTT
>TRBJ1-1|TRBD1|once|TRBV9
CASSVVSGGFGFSEAFF
TGTGCCAGCAGCGTAGTCTCAGGGGGCTTCGGATTCTCTGAAGCTTTCTTT
>TRBJ2-1|TRBD1|.|TRBV11-2
CASSFGTGLDEQFF
TGTGCCAGCAGCTTTGGGACAGGGCTCGATGAGCAGTTCTTC
>TRBJ2-6|.|.|TRBV28
CASYPSGANVLTF
TGTGCCAGTTACCCCTCTGGGGCCAACGTCCTGACTTTC
>TRBJ1-1|.|.|TRBV12-5
CASGLSGGLGTEAFF
TGTGCTAGTGGTTTGTCCGGGGGGTTAGGTACTGAAGCTTTCTTT
>TRBJ1-1|TRBD1|.|TRBV6-5
CASSLAGTGNTEAFF
TGTGCCAGCAGTCTCGCCGGGACAGGGAACACTGAAGCTTTCTTT
>TRBJ2-7|TRBD2|.|TRBV27
CASSVLAGGRHEQYF
TGTGCCAGCAGTGTACTAGCGGGAGGCCGTCACGAGCAGTACTTC
>TRBJ1-2|.|.|TRBV7-9
CASSLPAIYGYTF
TGTGCCAGCAGCTTACCCGCGATCTATGGCTACACCTTC
>TRBJ1-3|.|once|TRBV5-1
CASSYDYPSGNTIYF
TGCGCCAGCAGCTATGACTATCCCTCTGGAAACACCATATATTTT
>TRBJ2-7|TRBD2|.|TRBV30
CAWSVRGGGPYEQYF
TGTGCCTGGAGTGTTCGGGGGGGAGGACCCTACGAGCAGTACTTC
>TRBJ2-1|TRBD2|.|TRBV18
CASSPEGLAVSYNEQFF
TGTGCCAGCTCACCAGAGGGACTAGCGGTATCCTACAATGAGCAGTTCTTC
>TRBJ2-7|TRBD2|.|TRBV9
CASSASSGGTYEQYF
TGTGCCAGCAGCGCTTCTAGCGGGGGGACCTACGAGCAGTACTTC
>TRBJ2-1|.|.|TRBV10-3
CAISELRGEQFF
TGTGCCATCAGTGAACTCAGGGGTGAGCAGTTCTTC
>TRBJ1-5|.|.|TRBV18
CASSPQYSNQPQHF
TGTGCCAGCTCACCACAATATAGCAATCAGCCCCAGCATTTT
>TRBJ1-4|.|.|TRBV2
CASSADATNEKLFF
TGTGCCAGCAGTGCAGATGCAACTAATGAAAAACTGTTTTTT
>TRBJ1-2|.|.|TRBV9
CASSTGTFNYGYTF
TGTGCCAGCAGCACAGGGACCTTTAACTATGGCTACACCTTC
>TRBJ2-4|.|.|TRBV4-1
CASSQETAELIQYF
TGCGCCAGCAGCCAAGAAACGGCCGAGCTCATTCAGTACTTC
>TRBJ2-5|.|.|TRBV30
CAWRTAGPETQYF
TGTGCCTGGAGAACCGCTGGACCGGAGACCCAGTACTTC
>TRBJ2-3|.|.|TRBV5-1
CASSFGGDTQYF
TGCGCCAGCAGCTTTGGTGGAGATACGCAGTATTTT
>TRBJ1-2|.|.|TRBV27
CASSGGAPRGGYTF
TGTGCCAGCAGTGGGGGTGCCCCCAGGGGAGGCTACACCTTC
>TRBJ2-3|.|.|TRBV9
CASSVVLGVTDTQYF
TGTGCCAGCAGCGTAGTACTAGGAGTCACAGATACGCAGTATTTT
>TRBJ2-2|TRBD2|.|TRBV29-1
CNVAPGWASGGVRTGELFF
TGCAACGTTGCCCCGGGATGGGCTAGCGGGGGGGTACGCACCGGGGAGCTGTTTTTT
>TRBJ1-2|TRBD1|.|TRBV28
CASSWTGGYTF
TGTGCCAGCAGCTGGACAGGGGGTTACACCTTC
>TRBJ1-1|.|few|TRBV30
CAWSYDTMNTEAFF
TGTGCCTGGAGTTACGACACCATGAACACTGAAGCTTTCTTT
>TRBJ2-7|.|.|TRBV5-4
CASSLQGGEQYF
TGTGCCAGCAGCTTACAGGGCGGCGAGCAGTACTTC
>TRBJ2-7|TRBD1|.|TRBV28
CASSLDRVPTYEQYF
TGTGCCAGCAGTCTGGACAGGGTACCTACCTACGAGCAGTACTTC
>TRBJ1-1|.|.|TRBV30
CAWSARGGNTEAFF
TGTGCCTGGAGTGCCCGTGGGGGGAACACTGAAGCTTTCTTT
>TRBJ2-3|TRBD1|.|TRBV6-5
CASSSGQGVADTQYF
TGTGCCAGCAGTTCGGGACAGGGGGTGGCAGATACGCAGTATTTT
>TRBJ1-4|.|.|TRBV2
CASRYGLGEKLFF
TGTGCCAGTCGTTATGGTCTTGGAGAAAAACTGTTTTTT
>TRBJ2-2|TRBD2|.|TRBV4-1
CASSQRTSGGTGELFF
TGCGCCAGCAGCCAAAGGACTAGCGGGGGCACCGGGGAGCTGTTTTTT
>TRBJ2-7|.|once|TRBV5-4
CASSEGRPSSYEQYF
TGTGCCAGCAGCGAGGGACGGCCAAGCTCCTACGAGCAGTACTTC
>TRBJ2-7|.|once|TRBV19
CASRMRVASYEQYF
TGTGCCAGTAGGATGAGGGTGGCCTCCTACGAGCAGTACTTC
>TRBJ1-1|.|few|TRBV9
CASSVGILDGTEAFF
TGTGCCAGCAGCGTAGGAATCCTGGATGGGACTGAAGCTTTCTTT
>TRBJ2-2|.|.|TRBV5-4
CASSLGGGEITGELFF
TGTGCCAGCAGCTTGGGTGGCGGGGAGATCACCGGGGAGCTGTTTTTT
>TRBJ2-7|TRBD2|.|TRBV14
CASSQRTSGAYPYEQYF
TGTGCCAGCAGCCAACGTACTAGCGGGGCATATCCTTACGAGCAGTACTTC
>TRBJ2-7|.|.|TRBV19
CASSPSPGSYEQYF
TGTGCCAGTAGTCCGAGTCCAGGGTCCTACGAGCAGTACTTT
>TRBJ1-1|TRBD1|few|TRBV13
CASSEGQLNTEAFF
TGTGCCAGCAGCGAGGGACAGTTAAACACTGAAGCTTTCTTT
>TRBJ2-7|TRBD1|.|TRBV29-1
CSATDRVDSYEQYF
TGCAGCGCCACCGACAGGGTCGACTCCTACGAGCAGTACTTC
>TRBJ2-5|TRBD2|once|TRBV29-1
CSVDGGMETQYF
TGCAGCGTTGACGGGGGGATGGAGACCCAGTACTTC
>TRBJ1-6|TRBD1|.|TRBV10-3
CAISESRTGLTYNSPLHF
TGTGCCATCAGTGAGTCTAGGACAGGGCTGACCTATAATTCACCCCTCCACTTT
>TRBJ2-6|TRBD1|.|TRBV7-6
CASSLAIVGQGSSSGANVLTF
TGTGCCAGCAGCTTAGCGATTGTTGGACAGGGGTCCTCCTCTGGGGCCAACGTCCTGACTTTC
>TRBJ2-7|TRBD2|.|TRBV7-8
CASSLGQTSGSPIYEQYF
TGTGCCAGCAGCTTAGGGCAGACTAGCGGCTCTCCGATCTACGAGCAGTACTTC